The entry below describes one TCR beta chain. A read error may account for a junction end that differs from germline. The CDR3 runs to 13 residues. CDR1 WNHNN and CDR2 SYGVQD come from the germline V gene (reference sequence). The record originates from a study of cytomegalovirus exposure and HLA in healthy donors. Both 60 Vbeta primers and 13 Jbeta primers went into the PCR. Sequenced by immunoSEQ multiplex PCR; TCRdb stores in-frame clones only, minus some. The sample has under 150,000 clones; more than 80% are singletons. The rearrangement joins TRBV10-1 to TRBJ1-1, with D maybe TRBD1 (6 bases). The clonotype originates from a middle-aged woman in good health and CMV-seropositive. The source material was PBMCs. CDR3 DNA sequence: TGCGCCAGCCAACAGGGAGTGGACACTGGAGCTTTCTTT. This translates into CASQQGVDTGAFF.